This TCR beta chain stems from a study of T cell responses to AZD1222 COVID-19 vaccine. The method was immunoSEQ multiplex PCR; TCRdb's version includes in-frame clones alone and lacks a portion of them. In the table there are some 100,000 clones, less than 90% of which are singletons. CDR1 is SGHAT and CDR2 is FQNNGV in the germline V gene. The CDR3 is 15 residues long. The V gene lost 0 bases and the J gene lost 4 bases, with 12 bases spanning the gap. The chain employs TRBV11-2 and TRBJ1-1; D uncertain. Sequencing was performed on peripheral blood, taken on day 0 of AZD1222 vaccination. This receptor was taken from an adult in good health. This CDR3 reads CASSLDQRGSTEAFF. The CDR3 DNA reads TGTGCCAGCAGCTTAGATCAGCGGGGTTCCACTGAAGCTTTCTTT. Drawing the rest from reference TRBV11-2 and TRBJ1-1, the complete variable domain is EAGVAQSPRYKIIEKRQSVAFWCNPISGHATLYWYQQILGQGPKLLIQFQNNGVVDDSQLPKDRFSAERLKGVDSTLKIQPAKLEDSAVYLCASSLDQRGSTEAFFGQGTRLTVV.